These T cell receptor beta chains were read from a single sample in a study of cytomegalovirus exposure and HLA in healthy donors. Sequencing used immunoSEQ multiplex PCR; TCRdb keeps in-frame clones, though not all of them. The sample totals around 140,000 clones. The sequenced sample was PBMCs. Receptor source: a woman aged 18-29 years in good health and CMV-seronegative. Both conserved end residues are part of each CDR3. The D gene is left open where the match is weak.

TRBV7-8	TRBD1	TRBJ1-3	CASSDFSGTGTSGNTIYF	TGTGCCAGCAGTGATTTTTCCGGGACAGGTACCTCTGGAAACACCATATATTTT
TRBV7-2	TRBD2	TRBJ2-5	CASRWGLAGVETQYF	TGTGCCAGCAGGTGGGGACTAGCGGGGGTAGAGACCCAGTACTTC
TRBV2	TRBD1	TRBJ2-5	CASSARDRAQETQYF	TGTGCCAGCAGTGCTAGAGACAGGGCCCAAGAGACCCAGTACTTC
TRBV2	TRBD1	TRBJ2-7	CASREIRDRTYEQYF	TGTGCCAGCAGAGAAATCCGGGACAGAACCTACGAGCAGTACTTC
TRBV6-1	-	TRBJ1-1	CASSGRGRKAFF	TGTGCCAGCAGTGGGCGGGGCAGAAAAGCTTTCTTT
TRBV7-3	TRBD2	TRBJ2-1	CASSITSGRNNEQFF	TGTGCCAGCAGCATCACTAGCGGGAGGAACAATGAGCAGTTCTTC
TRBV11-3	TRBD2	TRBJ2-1	CASSLISGAGEQFF	TGTGCCAGCAGCTTGATTAGCGGGGCGGGCGAGCAGTTCTTC
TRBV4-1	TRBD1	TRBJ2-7	CASSQGQGAWEQYF	TGCGCCAGCAGCCAAGGGCAGGGGGCATGGGAGCAGTACTTC
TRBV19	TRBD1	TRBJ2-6	CASTPQDRASSGANVLTF	TGTGCCAGTACCCCCCAGGACAGGGCGAGCTCTGGGGCCAACGTCCTGACTTTC
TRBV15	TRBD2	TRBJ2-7	CATSSRTSGRAGEQYF	TGTGCCACCAGCAGCCGAACTAGCGGGAGGGCCGGAGAGCAGTACTTC
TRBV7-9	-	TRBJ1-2	CASSHPGFYGYTF	TGTGCCAGCAGCCATCCAGGGTTCTATGGCTACACCTTC
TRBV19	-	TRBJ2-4	CASSIDSGPRNIQYF	TGTGCCAGTAGTATAGACAGCGGACCTAGGAACATTCAGTACTTC
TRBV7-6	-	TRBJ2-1	CASSSAHSDYNEQFF	TGTGCCAGCAGCTCCGCCCATAGCGACTACAATGAGCAGTTCTTC
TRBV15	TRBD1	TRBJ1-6	CATSRAGTGNSPLHF	TGTGCCACCAGCAGAGCCGGGACAGGGAATTCACCCCTCCACTTT
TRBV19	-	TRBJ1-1	CASSIGQGKAFF	TGTGCCAGTAGTATAGGTCAGGGGAAAGCTTTCTTT
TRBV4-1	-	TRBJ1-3	CASSQEGPTGTNTIYF	TGCGCCAGCAGCCAGGAAGGCCCAACAGGGACAAACACCATATATTTT
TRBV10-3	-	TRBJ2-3	CAISESSGNPTLGTQYF	TGTGCCATCAGTGAGTCGTCAGGGAACCCCACTTTGGGTACGCAGTATTTT
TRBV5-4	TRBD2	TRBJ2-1	CASSRTGGLYNEQFF	TGTGCCAGCAGCCGTACGGGAGGTCTCTACAATGAGCAGTTCTTC
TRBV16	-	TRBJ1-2	CASSPPAGTQYGYTF	TGTGCCAGCAGCCCCCCTGCCGGGACACAATATGGCTACACCTTC
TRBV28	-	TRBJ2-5	CASAQGETQYF	TGTGCCAGCGCCCAGGGAGAGACCCAGTACTTC
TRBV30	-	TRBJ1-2	CAWSSTGGYTF	TGTGCCTGGAGTTCTACAGGGGGCTACACCTTC
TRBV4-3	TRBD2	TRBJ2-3	CASSHLIREADTQYF	TGCGCCAGCAGCCACCTTATCCGGGAGGCAGATACGCAGTATTTT
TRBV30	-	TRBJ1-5	CAWRLGVGGEPQHF	TGTGCCTGGAGGCTGGGCGTAGGTGGTGAGCCCCAGCATTTT
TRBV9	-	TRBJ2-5	CASSGPTQGLQETQYF	TGTGCCAGCAGCGGCCCAACGCAGGGTCTGCAAGAGACCCAGTACTTC
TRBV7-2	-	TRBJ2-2	CASSLLVGELFF	TGTGCCAGCAGCTTACTCGTCGGGGAGCTGTTTTTT
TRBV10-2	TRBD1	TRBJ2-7	CASSGGWGQGTYEQYF	TGCGCCAGCAGTGGAGGTTGGGGACAGGGGACCTACGAGCAGTACTTC
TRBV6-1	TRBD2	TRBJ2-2	CASSGREGTSGNTGELFF	TGTGCCAGCAGTGGACGGGAAGGGACTAGCGGGAACACCGGGGAGCTGTTTTTT
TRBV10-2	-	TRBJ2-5	CASSESSRVGETQYF	TGCGCCAGCAGTGAGAGTAGCAGGGTTGGGGAGACCCAGTACTTC
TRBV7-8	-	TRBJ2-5	CASSFPGLQTQYF	TGTGCCAGCAGCTTCCCGGGTTTACAGACCCAGTACTTC
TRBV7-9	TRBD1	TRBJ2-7	CASSPADRAHEQYF	TGTGCCAGCAGCCCGGCGGACAGGGCCCACGAGCAGTACTTC
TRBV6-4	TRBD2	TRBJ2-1	CASSDGLAGNEQFF	TGTGCCAGCAGTGACGGGCTAGCGGGCAATGAGCAGTTCTTC
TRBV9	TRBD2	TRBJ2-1	CASRTSGSDEQFF	TGTGCCAGCAGGACTAGCGGGAGTGATGAGCAGTTCTTC
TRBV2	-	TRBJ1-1	CASVKQGNTEAFF	TGTGCCAGCGTTAAACAGGGGAACACTGAAGCTTTCTTT
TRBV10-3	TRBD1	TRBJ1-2	CAISESAGGFSNDGYTF	TGTGCCATCAGTGAGTCGGCAGGGGGTTTTAGTAACGATGGCTACACCTTC
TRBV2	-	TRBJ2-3	CASSEGGSGTDTQYF	TGTGCCAGCAGTGAAGGGGGTAGCGGCACAGATACGCAGTATTTT
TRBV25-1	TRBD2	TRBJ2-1	CASSLLAGSYNEQFF	TGTGCCAGCAGTCTACTAGCGGGGTCCTACAATGAGCAGTTCTTC
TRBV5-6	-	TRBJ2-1	CASSLSTRLALYNEQFF	TGTGCCAGCAGCTTGTCAACTCGGTTAGCCTTATACAATGAGCAGTTCTTC
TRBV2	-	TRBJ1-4	CASSPEEKLFF	TGTGCCAGCAGTCCGGAGGAAAAACTGTTTTTT
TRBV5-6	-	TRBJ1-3	CASSLFTGYSGNTIYF	TGTGCCAGCAGCCTTTTTACAGGGTACTCTGGAAACACCATATATTTT
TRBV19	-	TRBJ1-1	CASSIVGGLGTEAFF	TGTGCCAGTAGTATAGTTGGGGGGTTGGGCACTGAAGCTTTCTTT
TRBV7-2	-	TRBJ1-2	CASSHAPKARTDLYGYTF	TGTGCCAGCAGCCACGCCCCAAAAGCTAGGACGGACTTATATGGCTACACCTTC
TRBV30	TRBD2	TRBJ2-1	CVWSRLAGVSEQFF	TGTGTCTGGAGTCGACTAGCGGGAGTGAGTGAGCAGTTCTTC
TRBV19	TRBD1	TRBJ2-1	CASSRILPGGSYNEQFF	TGTGCCAGTAGTAGAATCCTTCCAGGGGGCTCCTACAATGAGCAGTTCTTC
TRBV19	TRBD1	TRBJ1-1	CASSLPGQGTEAFF	TGTGCCAGTAGTCTTCCGGGACAGGGAACTGAAGCTTTCTTT
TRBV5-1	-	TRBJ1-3	CASSSDSSQGNTIYF	TGCGCCAGCAGCTCGGACAGCTCCCAAGGAAACACCATATATTTT
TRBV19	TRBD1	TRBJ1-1	CASSTGGQREAFF	TGTGCCAGTAGTACAGGGGGGCAGCGTGAAGCTTTCTTT
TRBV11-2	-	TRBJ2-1	CASSLYWTGESEQFF	TGTGCCAGCAGCTTATACTGGACGGGGGAGAGTGAGCAGTTCTTC
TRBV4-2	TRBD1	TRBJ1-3	CASSQNDRAGNTIYF	TGTGCCAGCAGCCAAAACGACAGGGCTGGAAACACCATATATTTT
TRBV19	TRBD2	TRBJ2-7	CASSIPGLAYEQYF	TGTGCCAGTAGTATCCCGGGACTAGCATACGAGCAGTACTTC
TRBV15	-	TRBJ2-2	CATSSGNTGELFF	TGTGCCACCAGCTCCGGGAACACCGGGGAGCTGTTTTTT
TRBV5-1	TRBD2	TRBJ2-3	CASSLGPLLTSAGKDTQYF	TGCGCCAGCAGCTTGGGGCCCCTCCTGACTAGCGCGGGCAAGGATACGCAGTATTTT
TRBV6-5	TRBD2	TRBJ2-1	CASSHRLAGGNEQFF	TGTGCCAGCAGCCATCGACTAGCGGGAGGCAATGAGCAGTTCTTC
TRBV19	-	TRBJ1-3	CASSILGMTGSNSGNTIYF	TGTGCCAGTAGTATCTTAGGGATGACAGGATCCAACTCTGGAAACACCATATATTTT
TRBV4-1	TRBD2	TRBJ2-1	CASSQGVLAETYNEQFF	TGCGCCAGCAGCCAAGGCGTACTAGCGGAAACCTACAATGAGCAGTTCTTC